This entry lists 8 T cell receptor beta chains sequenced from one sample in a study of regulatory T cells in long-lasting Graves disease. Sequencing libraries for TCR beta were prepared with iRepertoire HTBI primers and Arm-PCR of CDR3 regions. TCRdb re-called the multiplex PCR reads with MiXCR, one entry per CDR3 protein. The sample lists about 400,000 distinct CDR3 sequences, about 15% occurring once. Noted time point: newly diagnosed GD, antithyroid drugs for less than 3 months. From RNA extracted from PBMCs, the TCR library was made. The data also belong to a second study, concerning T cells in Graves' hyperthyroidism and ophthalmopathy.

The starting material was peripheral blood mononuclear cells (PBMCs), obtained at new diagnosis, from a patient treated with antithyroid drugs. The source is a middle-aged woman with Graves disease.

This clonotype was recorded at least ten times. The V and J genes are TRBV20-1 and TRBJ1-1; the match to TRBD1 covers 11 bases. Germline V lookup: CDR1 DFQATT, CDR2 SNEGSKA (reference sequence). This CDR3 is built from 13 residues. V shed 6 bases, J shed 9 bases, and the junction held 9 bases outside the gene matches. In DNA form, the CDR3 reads TGCAGTGCCGAGAGGACAGGGGGCAGAAAAGCTTTCTTT. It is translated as CSAERTGGRKAFF.

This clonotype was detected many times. CDR3 DNA sequence: TGTGCCAGCACCATTCTGGGGAAGGACGAAGCTTTCTTT. It is translated as CASTILGKDEAFF. This chain joins TRBV12-3 or TRBV12-4 and TRBJ1-1; no definite D call. This CDR3 comprises 13 residues. Trimming removed 7 bases from V and 8 bases from J, with 17 bases in between.

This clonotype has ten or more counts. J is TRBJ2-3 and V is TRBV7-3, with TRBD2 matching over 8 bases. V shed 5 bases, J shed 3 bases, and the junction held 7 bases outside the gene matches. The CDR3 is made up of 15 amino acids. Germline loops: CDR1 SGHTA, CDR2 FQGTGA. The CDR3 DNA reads TGTGCCAGCAGCGTTAGCGGGATAAGGACAGATACGCAGTATTTT. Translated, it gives CASSVSGIRTDTQYF.

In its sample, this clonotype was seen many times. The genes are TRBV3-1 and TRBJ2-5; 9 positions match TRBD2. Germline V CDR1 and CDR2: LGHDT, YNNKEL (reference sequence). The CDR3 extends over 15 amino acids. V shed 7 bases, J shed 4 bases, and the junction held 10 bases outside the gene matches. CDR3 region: CASKRGRAGGETQYF. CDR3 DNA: TGTGCCAGCAAACGCGGGAGGGCCGGCGGAGAGACCCAGTACTTC.

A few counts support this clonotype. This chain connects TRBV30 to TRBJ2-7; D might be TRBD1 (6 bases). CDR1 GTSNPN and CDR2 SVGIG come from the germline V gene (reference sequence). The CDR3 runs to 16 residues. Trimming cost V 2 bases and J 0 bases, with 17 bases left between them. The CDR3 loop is CAWSPELQGSSYEQYF. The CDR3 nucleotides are TGTGCCTGGAGTCCCGAGTTACAGGGAAGCTCCTACGAGCAGTACTTC.

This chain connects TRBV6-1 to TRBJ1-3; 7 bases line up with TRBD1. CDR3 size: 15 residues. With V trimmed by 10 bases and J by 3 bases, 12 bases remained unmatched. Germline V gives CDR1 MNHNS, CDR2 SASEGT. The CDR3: CATGWEGAVGNTIYF. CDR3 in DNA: TGTGCCACCGGATGGGAGGGGGCGGTTGGAAACACCATATATTTT.

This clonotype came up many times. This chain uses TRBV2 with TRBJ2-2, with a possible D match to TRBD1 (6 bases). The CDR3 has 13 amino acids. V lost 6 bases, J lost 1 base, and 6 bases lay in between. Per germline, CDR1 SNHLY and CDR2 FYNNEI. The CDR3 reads CASSRGNTGELFF. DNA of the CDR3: TGTGCCAGCAGCAGGGGGAACACCGGGGAGCTGTTTTTT.

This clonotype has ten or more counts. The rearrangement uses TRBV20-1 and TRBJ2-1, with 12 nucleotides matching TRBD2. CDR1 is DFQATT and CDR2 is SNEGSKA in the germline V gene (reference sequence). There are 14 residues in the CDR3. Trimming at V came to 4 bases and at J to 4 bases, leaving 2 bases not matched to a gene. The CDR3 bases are TGCAGTGCTACAACTAGCGGGAGGTACAATGAGCAGTTCTTC. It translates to CSATTSGRYNEQFF.